Here is one TCR beta chain with its context. The antigen remains undetermined. TCRdb re-called the reads with MiXCR, one entry per CDR3 protein. The profile covers about 770,000 distinct CDR3 sequences, with almost 30% appearing a single time and around 13% taken by the ten largest. This sample is drawn from a study of T cell repertoires in cytomegalovirus infection. Across the study: CMV epitopes used comprised recently identified HLA-C-restricted ones and well-studied HLA-B-restricted ones. Based on public TCR beta signatures, there were indications of CMV infection and of a matching HLA type. Overall study results and limits: Cumulative public TCR beta family frequency identified CMV carriers with the relevant HLA. What dominated the ex vivo response were HLA-C-restricted CMV-specific TCR beta clonotypes.

V lost 4 bases to trimming and J lost 8 bases, with 18 bases between them. Germline V lookup: CDR1 SEHNR, CDR2 FQNEAQ (reference sequence). There are 15 residues in the CDR3. This chain joins TRBV7-9 and TRBJ2-4; D is uncertain. This receptor was identified in a human donor in good health (CMV status not recorded). Some clones in this sample may be carry-over from other donors' samples. The sequences come from cultured CD8+ T cells from PBMCs, collected from culture after CMV antigen stimulation. This CDR3 is CASSSTGPSSDIQYF. The CDR3 DNA reads TGTGCCAGCAGCTCCACGGGCCCTTCATCGGACATTCAGTACTTC.